What follows are 10 T cell receptor beta chains derived from one specimen sequenced in a study of patients and donors after allogeneic stem cell transplantation (dated by TCRdb to between 2020 and 2021). To prepare the library, RT-PCR was applied. For sequencing, a NextSeq 550 was employed. The raw public reads went through TCRdb reprocessing: fastp at Q25, MiXCR clone calling, in-frame beta chains kept. Merged by CDR3 protein, the rows form single entries marked with the most common genes and DNA. The sample records about 960,000 distinct CDR3 sequences, 18% of which are singletons. The leading ten clones occupy 5.5% to 6.5% of the sample. Sample: blood, either unsorted or a sorted T cell fraction (not recorded which). These receptors originate from a human donor who was either an allogeneic HSCT recipient or a stem cell or donor lymphocyte infusion donor (not recorded which). It is not recorded whose cells these are; they may come from a transplant donor.

The chain joins TRBV25-1 to TRBJ2-5, with 10 bases identical to TRBD2. J was trimmed by 2 bases and V by 4 bases; bases with no gene match: 7. Germline loops: CDR1 MGHDK, CDR2 SYGVNS. The CDR3 loop spans 16 amino acids. This CDR3 reads CASSVNSGGFQETQYF. Here the CDR3 DNA reads TGTGCCAGCAGTGTTAATAGCGGGGGGTTTCAAGAGACCCAGTACTTC.

The J gene is TRBJ1-1, the V gene TRBV5-1; D gene unclear. The CDR3 is made up of 14 amino acids. Germline values: CDR1 SGHRS, CDR2 YFSETQ. V was clipped by 0 bases and J by 1 base, with 7 bases between them. CDR3 coding DNA: TGCGCCAGCAGCTTGGGCGTAAAGAACACTGAAGCTTTCTTT. Translation: CASSLGVKNTEAFF. The whole variable domain, remainder taken from reference TRBV5-1 and TRBJ1-1, is KAGVTQTPRYLIKTRGQQVTLSCSPISGHRSVSWYQQTPGQGLQFLFEYFSETQRNKGNFPGRFSGRQFSNSRSEMNVSTLELGDSALYLCASSLGVKNTEAFFGQGTRLTVV.

The gene calls are TRBV2 and TRBJ2-7; tentative D call: TRBD1 (5 bases). This CDR3 comprises 12 residues. Trimming shortened V by 5 bases and J by 4 bases, and 9 bases separated the two germline ends. Germline-derived CDR1 and CDR2 are SNHLY and FYNNEI. CDR3 region: CASSKDNYEQYF. For the CDR3, the DNA is TGTGCCAGCAGTAAGGACAATTACGAGCAGTACTTC.

This sequence joins TRBV6-5 and TRBJ2-3; possible D gene TRBD1, 5 bases. Germline-derived CDR1 and CDR2 are MNHEY and SVGAGI. This CDR3 has 11 amino acids. With 5 bases removed from V and 9 bases from J, the gap between germline ends came to 9 bases. The CDR3 DNA reads TGTGCCAGCAGTCGTCAGGGCACGCAGTATTTT. Its translation: CASSRQGTQYF.

This chain joins TRBV18 and TRBJ2-3, with a weak D call TRBD2 (7 bases). Between the trimmed V and J ends, which lost 6 bases and 1 base, there was a span of 11 bases. The CDR3 has 14 residues. In germline, CDR1 is KGHSH, CDR2 LQKENI. As DNA, the CDR3 is TGTGCCAGCTCTAAGGGGGGGCGCACAGATACGCAGTATTTT. Its translation is CASSKGGRTDTQYF.

This clonotype was seen only a few times. This sequence joins TRBV12-3 or TRBV12-4 and TRBJ2-7; tentative D call: TRBD1 (6 bases). V dropped 0 bases and J dropped 5 bases, with 8 bases sitting between them. The CDR3 consists of 13 residues. CDR3 bases: TGTGCCAGCAGTTTAGCCCAGGGGAACGAGCAGTACTTC. It translates to CASSLAQGNEQYF.

At least ten counts were recorded for this clonotype. The chain uses TRBV24-1 and TRBJ1-5; D may be TRBD1 (5 bases). This CDR3 comprises 13 residues. Germline V gives CDR1 KGHDR, CDR2 SFDVKD. Between the trimmed V and J ends, which lost 10 bases and 4 bases, there was a span of 13 bases. DNA for the CDR3: TGTGCCACGAGTAGGGACGCGAATCAGCCCCAGCATTTT. Protein sequence: CATSRDANQPQHF.

The rearrangement links TRBV9 to TRBJ2-2; TRBD1 aligns across 7 bases. V shed 4 bases, J shed 5 bases, and the junction held 8 bases outside the gene matches. The CDR3 is 15 residues long. Germline loops: CDR1 SGDLS, CDR2 YYNGEE. The CDR3, as DNA: TGTGCCAGCAGCCCCCGGGACAGTAAAACCGGGGAGCTGTTTTTT. It encodes CASSPRDSKTGELFF.

This clonotype has ten or more counts. The chain joins TRBV7-2 to TRBJ2-1, with 7 nucleotides matching TRBD2. The germline CDR1 and CDR2 sequences are SGHTA and FQGNSA. The J segment lost 0 bases and the V segment lost 3 bases, leaving 8 bases of the junction unmatched. The CDR3 has 17 residues. This chain's CDR3 is CASSFKGRGTSYNEQFF. In nucleotides, the CDR3 is TGTGCCAGCAGCTTTAAAGGGCGGGGGACCTCCTACAATGAGCAGTTCTTC. The whole variable domain, filled in from reference TRBV7-2 and TRBJ2-1, reads GAGVSQSPSNKVTEKGKDVELRCDPISGHTALYWYRQSLGQGLEFLIYFQGNSAPDKSGLPSDRFSAERTGGSVSTLTIQRTQQEDSAVYLCASSFKGRGTSYNEQFFGPGTRLTVL.

This clonotype showed up just a few times. The V and J genes are TRBV20-1 and TRBJ2-7; 7 nucleotides line up with TRBD1. The germline gives CDR1 DFQATT, CDR2 SNEGSKA (reference sequence). Losses at the gene ends were 6 bases for V and 5 bases for J; bases not matched to a gene: 13. This CDR3 region has 14 residues. The chain's CDR3 is CSARLGTVDHEQYF. The CDR3 region has the DNA TGCAGTGCCCGACTCGGGACAGTAGACCACGAGCAGTACTTC.